The rows below give T cell receptor beta chains drawn from one sample of a study of beta chain features in type 1 diabetes. Here immunoSEQ multiplex PCR was the method, and the copy in TCRdb shows in-frame clones only, minus some. This sample has 150,000 to 170,000 clones, with 10% found just once. Sequenced sample: central memory CD4+ T cells from blood. All receptors derive from a young man with type 1 diabetes. The CDR3 runs from the conserved cysteine through the conserved F or W. Each record gives: V gene, clone size, J gene, CDR3 protein. Size values are once, few and many counts, or a class for expanded clones, and some rows have none.

V: TRBV11-2; size: -; J: TRBJ2-5; CDR3: CASSLDSSNQETQYF
V: TRBV5-4; size: few; J: TRBJ2-2; CDR3: CASSDRVTGELFF
V: TRBV15; size: few; J: TRBJ2-2; CDR3: CATSRDGNTGELFF
V: TRBV7-8; size: -; J: TRBJ2-3; CDR3: CASSMTSGSDTQYF
V: TRBV7-3; size: few; J: TRBJ2-1; CDR3: CASSLTQGAGEQFF
V: TRBV30; size: -; J: TRBJ1-2; CDR3: CAWSSGGGYTF
V: TRBV7-6; size: -; J: TRBJ1-2; CDR3: CASSLGTDGYTF
V: TRBV7-3; size: -; J: TRBJ2-1; CDR3: CASSPGRSLLYNEQFF
V: TRBV2; size: -; J: TRBJ1-2; CDR3: CASSGDRGNYGYTF
V: TRBV30; size: few; J: TRBJ2-1; CDR3: CAASRGYNEQFF
V: TRBV6-5; size: few; J: TRBJ2-4; CDR3: CASSYPGAKNIQYF
V: TRBV28; size: few; J: TRBJ2-7; CDR3: CASSSPGTGGPYEQYF
V: TRBV14; size: few; J: TRBJ1-3; CDR3: CASSQRAASGNTIYF
V: TRBV21-1; size: -; J: TRBJ2-1; CDR3: CASSGRHRGSYNEQFF
V: TRBV11-2; size: -; J: TRBJ1-5; CDR3: CASSIRGNQPQHF
V: TRBV27; size: few; J: TRBJ1-2; CDR3: CASSRSVLGGTGGGYTF
V: TRBV9; size: -; J: TRBJ2-6; CDR3: CASSVDGTGANVLTF
V: TRBV5-4; size: few; J: TRBJ2-7; CDR3: CASSPPPGQGVSEQYF
V: TRBV10-3; size: few; J: TRBJ2-7; CDR3: CAISDNQYSEQYF
V: TRBV7-9; size: few; J: TRBJ1-5; CDR3: CASSKTVGNQPQHF
V: TRBV7-2; size: -; J: TRBJ2-5; CDR3: CASSLVKGRETQYF
V: TRBV7-8; size: once; J: TRBJ2-7; CDR3: CASSLDRGTYEQYF
V: TRBV30; size: -; J: TRBJ2-7; CDR3: CAWSHSYYEQYF
V: TRBV7-3; size: -; J: TRBJ2-7; CDR3: CASSLAGAATYEQYF
V: TRBV7-2; size: few; J: TRBJ2-3; CDR3: CASSLARTSGSPDTQYF
V: TRBV28; size: few; J: TRBJ2-7; CDR3: CASSLGTGRHEQYF
V: TRBV4-3; size: -; J: TRBJ2-1; CDR3: CASSQTIPDREQFF
V: TRBV29-1; size: -; J: TRBJ2-7; CDR3: CSVESGGEQYF
V: TRBV7-3; size: few; J: TRBJ1-1; CDR3: CASSLSMNTEAFF
V: TRBV29-1; size: few; J: TRBJ1-2; CDR3: CSVEKGYGYTF
V: TRBV9; size: few; J: TRBJ2-5; CDR3: CASSSHLVQGETQYF
V: TRBV6-5; size: few; J: TRBJ1-3; CDR3: CASSRDREGNTIYF
V: TRBV5-1; size: -; J: TRBJ2-1; CDR3: CASSRGTGHNEQFF
V: TRBV9; size: -; J: TRBJ1-1; CDR3: CASSVEGTGNTEAFF
V: TRBV7-9; size: few; J: TRBJ2-6; CDR3: CASSLDRFQGSGANVLTF